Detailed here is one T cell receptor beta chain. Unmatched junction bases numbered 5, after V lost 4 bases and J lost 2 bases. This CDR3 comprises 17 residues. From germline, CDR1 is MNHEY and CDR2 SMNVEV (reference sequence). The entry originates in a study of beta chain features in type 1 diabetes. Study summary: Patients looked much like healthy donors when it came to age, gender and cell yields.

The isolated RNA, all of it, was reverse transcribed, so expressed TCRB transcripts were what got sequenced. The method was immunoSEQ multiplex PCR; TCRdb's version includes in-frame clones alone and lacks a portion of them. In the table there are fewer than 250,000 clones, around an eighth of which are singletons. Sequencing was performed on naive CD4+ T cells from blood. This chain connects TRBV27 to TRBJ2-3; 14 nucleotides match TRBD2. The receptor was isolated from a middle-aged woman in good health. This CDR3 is CASSSGLAGGFTDTQYF. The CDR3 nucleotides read TGTGCCAGCAGTTCCGGACTAGCGGGGGGTTTCACAGATACGCAGTATTTT.